One sample yielded the 18 T cell receptor beta chains listed below, sequenced in a study of yellow fever vaccine responses in identical twins. From the RT-PCR reads, TCRdb called clonotypes with MiXCR, one entry per CDR3 protein. The table lists around 20,000 distinct CDR3 sequences, 55% to 70% of them singletons. Sequencing used T cells from blood (PBMCs), unsorted or a sorted subset (not recorded which), obtained before or after yellow fever vaccination (not recorded which). Every receptor here comes from a woman between 18 and 29 years old who received the yellow fever vaccine.

The chain links TRBV11-2 to TRBJ2-1, with unresolved D. V lost 5 bases, J lost 8 bases, and 16 bases lay in between. Germline CDR1 and CDR2: SGHAT and FQNNGV. The CDR3 sequence is 14 residues long. The CDR3 bases are TGTGCCAGCAGCACAAGGACGGGTCGGGATGAGCAGTTCTTC. This codes for CASSTRTGRDEQFF.

This chain links TRBV18 with TRBJ2-7, with D possibly TRBD2 on 5 matching bases. This CDR3 comprises 14 residues. With 5 bases removed from V and 2 bases from J, the gap between germline ends came to 13 bases. Germline V gene sequence: CDR1 KGHSH, CDR2 LQKENI. The CDR3 is CASSGPDSTYEQYF. The CDR3 DNA is TGTGCCAGCTCAGGACCGGACTCGACCTACGAGCAGTACTTC.

This clonotype was seen once. CDR3 bases: TGTGCCAGCAGTGTACTAGCGGGGTACAATGAGCAGTTCTTC. Its protein product is CASSVLAGYNEQFF. The chain combines TRBV11-3 with TRBJ2-1; 10 bases fit TRBD2. This CDR3 region has 14 residues. V lost 6 bases to trimming and J lost 4 bases; unmatched junction nucleotides: 3. The germline V gene encodes CDR1 SGHNT and CDR2 YENEEA. The full variable domain, completed using reference TRBV11-3 and TRBJ2-1, is EAGVVQSPRYKIIEKKQPVAFWCNPISGHNTLYWYLQNLGQGPELLIRYENEEAVDDSQLPKDRFSAERLKGVDSTLKIQPAELGDSAVYLCASSVLAGYNEQFFGPGTRLTVL.

This clonotype was seen more than once but under ten times. The gene calls are TRBV19 and TRBJ2-2; unclear D gene. The CDR3 is 13 residues long. Germline V gene sequence: CDR1 LNHDA, CDR2 SQIVND (reference sequence). Deletions cut 10 bases from V and 2 bases from J, with 11 bases between. CDR3 in DNA: TGTGCCACCAAACCCGTTAACACCGGGGAGCTGTTTTTT. Protein sequence: CATKPVNTGELFF.

A few counts support this clonotype. V gene TRBV2 combines with J gene TRBJ2-2; a possible D gene is TRBD1 (6 bases). Per germline, CDR1 SNHLY and CDR2 FYNNEI. CDR3 length equals 14 residues. Between the trimmed V and J ends, which lost 7 bases and 5 bases, there was a span of 14 bases. CDR3 residues: CASTRQAGTGELFF. DNA of the CDR3: TGTGCCAGCACGCGACAGGCTGGTACCGGGGAGCTGTTTTTT.

The count of this clonotype is one. The chain employs TRBV6-5 and TRBJ1-2; the D is unclear. From germline, CDR1 is MNHEY and CDR2 SVGAGI. The CDR3 is made up of 13 amino acids. Trimming removed 0 bases from V and 3 bases from J, with 5 bases in between. Here the CDR3 DNA reads TGTGCCAGCAGTTACTCGGCAGACTATGGCTACACCTTC. Encoded protein: CASSYSADYGYTF.

The V and J genes are TRBV10-3 and TRBJ1-1; tentative D call: TRBD1 (5 bases). From germline, CDR1 is ENHRY and CDR2 SYGVKD. V was clipped by 2 bases and J by 5 bases, with 12 bases between them. The CDR3 is made up of 14 amino acids. As DNA, the CDR3 is TGTGCCATCAGTGAGGTCCAGGGCGGTACTGAAGCTTTCTTT. Translating gives CAISEVQGGTEAFF.

The chain links TRBV29-1 to TRBJ2-1; D is ambiguous. CDR3 length: 13 residues. Trimming removed 4 bases from V and 6 bases from J, with 13 bases in between. Germline assignment: CDR1 SQVTM and CDR2 ANQGSEA. CDR3 residues: CSVGPGAGNEQFF. CDR3 in DNA: TGCAGCGTTGGCCCAGGAGCAGGCAATGAGCAGTTCTTC.

The rearrangement joins TRBV11-2 to TRBJ2-1, with D possibly called TRBD1 or TRBD2 (5 bases each). The CDR3 extends over 18 amino acids. V gave up 6 bases and J gave up 6 bases, with 27 bases separating them. Germline V gene data show CDR1 as SGHAT and CDR2 as FQNNGV. The CDR3 loop reads CASSLLGPGSAGGNEQFF. CDR3 sequence (DNA): TGTGCCAGCAGTCTCCTAGGGCCTGGCAGCGCTGGGGGCAATGAGCAGTTCTTC.

The chain couples TRBV18 to TRBJ2-2; D unclear. V dropped 2 bases and J dropped 3 bases, with 4 bases sitting between them. Germline CDR1 KGHSH, CDR2 LQKENI. The CDR3 runs to 13 residues. The CDR3 DNA sequence: TGTGCCAGCTCACCAAGGGACACCGGGGAGCTGTTTTTT. Protein sequence: CASSPRDTGELFF.

This clonotype was seen a few times. The genes are TRBV20-1 and TRBJ2-1; TRBD1 aligns across 9 bases. This CDR3 contains 14 residues. V was pared by 7 bases and J by 6 bases, with 10 bases of the junction left unmatched. CDR1 DFQATT and CDR2 SNEGSKA come from the germline V gene (reference sequence). As DNA, the CDR3 is TGCAGTGTTCCGGGACAGGGTGTGGTCAATGAGCAGTTCTTC. It codes for CSVPGQGVVNEQFF.

This clonotype was counted only a few times. The chain has TRBV4-1 and TRBJ2-1; TRBD1 matches at 8 bases. The CDR3 length is 15 residues. V gave up 1 base and J gave up 6 bases; unmatched junction bases: 5. Per germline, CDR1 MGHRA and CDR2 YSYEKL. CDR3 nucleotides: TGCGCCAGCAGCCAAGTCCAGGGGGCAGGCAATGAGCAGTTCTTC. Translation gives CASSQVQGAGNEQFF.

CDR3 coding DNA: TGTGCCAGCAGTTCGGGACCCCCCTACGAGCAGTACTTC. Translated: CASSSGPPYEQYF. The genes are TRBV27 and TRBJ2-7; D possibly uses TRBD1 or TRBD2 (5 bases each). Trimming pared 4 bases from V and 2 bases from J, leaving 9 bases between. CDR3 length equals 13 residues. The germline gives CDR1 MNHEY, CDR2 SMNVEV (reference sequence).

This CDR3 is CAAGGTNHAGELFF. The DNA for the CDR3 is TGTGCCGCTGGCGGGACTAATCATGCCGGGGAGCTGTTTTTT. V usage is TRBV28 and J usage is TRBJ2-2; 7 positions match TRBD2. Germline V gives CDR1 MDHEN, CDR2 SYDVKM. There are 14 residues in the CDR3. J was trimmed by 6 bases and V by 11 bases; bases with no gene match: 12.

This clonotype was observed a few times. The chain links TRBV29-1 to TRBJ2-5; D remains ambiguous. The CDR3 is made up of 13 amino acids. The germline CDR1 and CDR2 sequences are SQVTM and ANQGSEA. V lost 3 bases and J lost 1, with 9 bases in between. The CDR3 nucleotides read TGCAGCGTTGAGGGTGGCAGCCAAGAGACCCAGTACTTC. It yields the protein CSVEGGSQETQYF.

This chain uses TRBV9 with TRBJ2-2; D is tentatively TRBD1 or TRBD2 (5 bases each). Germline V gives CDR1 SGDLS, CDR2 YYNGEE. Trimming left V 0 bases short and J 6 bases short, with 18 bases between. This CDR3 has 17 residues. The CDR3 protein is CASSVAGPSTHPGELFF. CDR3 bases: TGTGCCAGCAGCGTAGCGGGACCTTCTACCCACCCCGGGGAGCTGTTTTTT.

The chain employs TRBV5-1 and TRBJ1-1; weak D call: TRBD1 (5 bases). V dropped 1 base and J dropped 2 bases, with 6 bases sitting between them. Per the germline V gene, CDR1 is SGHRS and CDR2 is YFSETQ. This CDR3 has 13 residues. The CDR3 sequence is CASSLWTNTEAFF. CDR3 sequence (DNA): TGCGCCAGCAGCTTGTGGACAAACACTGAAGCTTTCTTT. The full variable domain, rest sourced from reference TRBV5-1 and TRBJ1-1, is KAGVTQTPRYLIKTRGQQVTLSCSPISGHRSVSWYQQTPGQGLQFLFEYFSETQRNKGNFPGRFSGRQFSNSRSEMNVSTLELGDSALYLCASSLWTNTEAFFGQGTRLTVV.

V usage is TRBV28 and J usage is TRBJ2-2; the D is unclear. The V end lost 11 bases, the J end lost 0 bases, and 10 bases lay between the germline ends. The CDR3 contains 13 residues. Germline V gene data show CDR1 as MDHEN and CDR2 as SYDVKM. The CDR3 nucleotides are TGTGCCGCTCGCGTTACGAACACCGGGGAGCTGTTTTTT. It translates to CAARVTNTGELFF.